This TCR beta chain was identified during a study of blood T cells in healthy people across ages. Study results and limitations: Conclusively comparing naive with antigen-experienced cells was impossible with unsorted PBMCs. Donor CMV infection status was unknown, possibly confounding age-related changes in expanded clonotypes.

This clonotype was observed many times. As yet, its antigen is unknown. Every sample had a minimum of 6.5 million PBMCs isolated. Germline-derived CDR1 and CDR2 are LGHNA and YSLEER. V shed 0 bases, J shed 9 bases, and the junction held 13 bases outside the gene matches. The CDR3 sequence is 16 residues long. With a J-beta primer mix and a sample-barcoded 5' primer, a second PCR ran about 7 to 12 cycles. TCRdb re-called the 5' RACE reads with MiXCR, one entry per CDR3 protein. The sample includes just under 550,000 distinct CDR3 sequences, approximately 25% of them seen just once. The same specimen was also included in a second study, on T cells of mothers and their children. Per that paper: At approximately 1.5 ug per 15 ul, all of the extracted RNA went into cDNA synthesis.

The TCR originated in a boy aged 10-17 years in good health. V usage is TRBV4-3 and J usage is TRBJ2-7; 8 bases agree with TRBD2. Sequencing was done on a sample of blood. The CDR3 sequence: CASSQDTSGSLRGQYF. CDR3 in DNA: TGCGCCAGCAGCCAAGATACGAGCGGGAGCCTTCGAGGGCAGTACTTC.